The 9 T cell receptor beta chains below all came from one sample that was sequenced in a study of beta chain features in type 1 diabetes. Since all of the isolated RNA was reverse transcribed, expressed TCRB transcripts were what got sequenced. The repertoire was sequenced with immunoSEQ multiplex PCR; TCRdb's copy has only in-frame clones and lacks some. The repertoire holds around 430,000 clones, with about 32% as singletons. Sequenced: naive CD4+ T cells from blood. Receptors were obtained from a man aged 18 to 35 in good health.

This clone turned up a few times. This chain uses TRBV9 with TRBJ2-3, with D tentatively TRBD2 (6 bases). Germline CDR1 SGDLS, CDR2 YYNGEE. CDR3 length equals 15 residues. The ends were cut back, 3 bases at V and 8 bases at J, with 19 bases in the middle. CDR3 nucleotide sequence: TGTGCCAGCAGCGACAGAAGACTAGAGTCGGGTACGCAGTATTTT. As protein: CASSDRRLESGTQYF.

V is TRBV12-5 and J is TRBJ2-6, with D hard to call. The length of the CDR3 is 13 residues. V lost 6 bases, J lost 3 bases, and 6 bases lay in between. Germline CDR1 is LGHNT and CDR2 is FRNRAP. CDR3 loop: CASGPSGANVLTF. CDR3 DNA sequence: TGTGCTAGTGGCCCGAGTGGGGCCAACGTCCTGACTTTC.

Only a few counts were recorded for this clone. J is TRBJ2-7 and V is TRBV29-1; the match to TRBD2 covers 13 bases. The CDR3 loop spans 16 amino acids. Trimming removed 3 bases from V and 3 bases from J; junction bases left unmatched: 8. Germline V gene sequence: CDR1 SQVTM, CDR2 ANQGSEA. CDR3 in DNA: TGCAGCGTTGACAACAGAGGGACTAGCGGGATCTACGAGCAGTACTTC. Encoded protein: CSVDNRGTSGIYEQYF.

The table lists this clone with a few counts. V gene TRBV4-3 combines with J gene TRBJ2-7; tentatively, D is TRBD2 (7 bases). V gave up 11 bases and J gave up 3 bases, with 20 bases separating them. The CDR3 runs to 14 residues. Germline V gene data show CDR1 as LGHNA and CDR2 as YSLEER. CDR3 sequence: CALSKGGRNYEQYF. CDR3 DNA: TGCGCCCTGTCCAAGGGGGGGAGGAACTACGAGCAGTACTTC.

This clone has just one count. The junction and the germline gene differ at one end; a read error may be behind it. This chain connects TRBV6-1 to TRBJ2-4, with 13 positions matching TRBD2. The length of the CDR3 is 12 residues. Germline CDR1 is MNHNS and CDR2 is SASEGT. This chain's CDR3 is CASSEAGTSGNF. The CDR3 nucleotides are TGTGCCAGCAGTGAAGCGGGGACTAGCGGGAACTTC.

CDR3: CASSLTRERTGELFF. The CDR3 coding sequence is TGTGCCAGCAGCTTAACGAGGGAGCGGACCGGGGAGCTGTTTTTT. The rearrangement uses TRBV7-3 and TRBJ2-2; a weak D match, TRBD2 (5 bases). Trimming left V 0 bases short and J 5 bases short, with 10 bases between. Germline CDR1 reads SGHTA; CDR2 reads FQGTGA. This CDR3 has 15 residues.

The V gene is TRBV6-5, the J gene TRBJ1-1; no clear D. The CDR3 length is 15 residues. V was cut by 2 bases and J by 0 bases, with 10 bases left in between. Germline values: CDR1 MNHEY, CDR2 SVGAGI. The CDR3, as DNA: TGTGCCAGCAGTTACGCAACTACCATGAACACTGAAGCTTTCTTT. The encoded protein is CASSYATTMNTEAFF.

This clone was observed a handful of times. CDR3 protein: CASSSQGGSSYNEQFF. Here the CDR3 DNA reads TGTGCCAGCAGCTCCCAAGGCGGCAGCTCCTACAATGAGCAGTTCTTC. This chain joins TRBV5-4 and TRBJ2-1; D not certain. CDR3 size: 16 residues. Germline CDR1 is SGHNT and CDR2 is YYREEE (reference sequence). Trimming stripped 3 bases from V and 0 bases from J, with 13 bases between.

The V call is TRBV7-2, the J call TRBJ1-5; a possible D gene is TRBD1 (5 bases). Germline CDR1 SGHTA, CDR2 FQGNSA. V lost 1 base and J lost 7, with 17 bases in between. The CDR3 totals 16 residues. CDR3 DNA sequence: TGTGCCAGCAGCTTAGAGGCAGGGCGGGAGCGGCAGCCCCAGCATTTT. Protein product: CASSLEAGRERQPQHF.